A selection of T cell receptor beta chains follows, all from one sample in a study of early T cells in non-severe SARS-CoV-2 infection. In TCRdb, the 5' RACE reads were re-called with MiXCR into one record per CDR3 protein. The profile shows approximately 47,000 distinct CDR3 sequences, under 7.5% of them singletons. The sample here was whole blood, taken at baseline. Receptors originate from an adult who was a healthcare worker with PCR-confirmed SARS-CoV-2 infection or an uninfected control (not recorded which). Each CDR3 is given with its conserved first and last residue. A D gene is named only where the DNA matches it firmly. Rows give clone size only sometimes, using once, few, many, or a class for an expanded clone.

abundance	v_gene	d_gene	j_gene	CDR3aa	CDR3nt
many	TRBV6-6	NA	TRBJ2-1	CASSGDFDNEQFF	TGTGCCAGCAGTGGGGACTTCGACAATGAGCAGTTCTTC
medium-sized	TRBV28	NA	TRBJ1-1	CASSFTSKGGEAFF	TGTGCCAGCAGTTTTACTTCCAAGGGTGGGGAAGCTTTCTTT
many	TRBV29-1	TRBD1	TRBJ1-1	CSVSNRGRGTEAFF	TGCAGCGTATCTAACAGGGGGCGGGGCACTGAAGCTTTCTTT
few	TRBV7-9	NA	TRBJ1-1	CASSPPDGGNTEAFF	TGTGCCAGCAGCCCGCCAGACGGGGGTAACACTGAAGCTTTCTTT
many	TRBV6-5	TRBD1	TRBJ2-7	CASSRGTGHYEQYF	TGTGCCAGCAGCCGCGGGACAGGGCACTACGAGCAGTACTTC
few	TRBV5-1	NA	TRBJ2-3	CASGETGPTDTQYF	TGCGCCAGCGGGGAGACAGGTCCCACAGATACGCAGTATTTT
NA	TRBV20-1	TRBD2	TRBJ2-5	CSGVWLAGGQEIQYF	TGCAGTGGGGTATGGCTAGCGGGAGGGCAAGAGATCCAGTACTTC
many	TRBV7-2	TRBD2	TRBJ2-7	CASSRTSLSQEQYF	TGTGCCAGCAGCAGGACTAGCCTTTCTCAAGAGCAGTACTTC
NA	TRBV15	TRBD1	TRBJ2-1	CATSTAGTGNNEQFF	TGTGCCACCAGCACCGCCGGGACAGGGAACAATGAGCAGTTCTTC
NA	TRBV27	NA	TRBJ1-5	CASSLKGTRINQPQHF	TGTGCCAGCAGTCTCAAAGGGACACGGATCAATCAGCCCCAGCATTTT
many	TRBV7-3	NA	TRBJ2-5	CASSRDGTRYQETQYF	TGTGCCAGCAGTCGGGACGGGACTCGATACCAAGAGACCCAGTACTTC
many	TRBV6-6	NA	TRBJ2-6	CASSLNDGSGANVLTF	TGTGCCAGCAGTCTAAATGACGGTTCTGGGGCCAACGTCCTGACTTTC
NA	TRBV5-1	NA	TRBJ2-3	CASSLDHPTDTQYF	TGCGCCAGCAGCTTGGACCATCCCACAGATACGCAGTATTTT
few	TRBV4-2	NA	TRBJ2-2	CASSRGANANTGELFF	TGTGCCAGCAGCCGAGGGGCCAACGCGAACACCGGGGAGCTGTTTTTT
many	TRBV11-2	NA	TRBJ2-3	CASSLLDSGLDTQYF	TGTGCCAGCAGCTTACTTGATAGCGGATTGGATACGCAGTATTTT
many	TRBV9	TRBD1	TRBJ2-7	CASSVGTGVDEQYF	TGTGCCAGCAGCGTAGGCACAGGGGTAGACGAGCAGTACTTC
many	TRBV10-2	NA	TRBJ1-6	CASSTLDRPENYNSPLHF	TGCGCCAGCTCCACACTTGACAGGCCAGAGAACTATAATTCACCCCTCCACTTT
NA	TRBV10-3	TRBD1	TRBJ2-7	CAIQDRGLNYEQYF	TGTGCCATCCAGGACAGGGGGCTTAACTACGAGCAGTACTTC
many	TRBV14	NA	TRBJ2-1	CASSQEVRGGQGKNNEQFF	TGTGCCAGCAGCCAAGAAGTGCGAGGAGGCCAGGGAAAGAACAATGAGCAGTTCTTC
few	TRBV28	NA	TRBJ1-4	CASSFLGDEKLFF	TGTGCCAGCAGTTTCTTGGGGGATGAAAAACTGTTTTTT
few	TRBV25-1	NA	TRBJ2-7	CASTKSPAYEQYF	TGTGCCAGCACAAAATCACCGGCTTACGAGCAGTACTTC
few	TRBV20-1	TRBD2	TRBJ2-7	CSANPGGPREQYF	TGCAGTGCTAATCCGGGAGGGCCAAGGGAGCAGTACTTC
NA	TRBV11-2	NA	TRBJ2-3	CASSLVQGREHTQYF	TGTGCCAGCAGCTTAGTTCAAGGCAGGGAACATACGCAGTATTTT
few	TRBV5-4	TRBD1	TRBJ2-1	CASSPLQGAPYNEQFF	TGTGCCAGCAGCCCACTACAGGGGGCCCCCTACAATGAGCAGTTCTTC
many	TRBV7-9	NA	TRBJ1-2	CASSSGTLVAYGYTF	TGTGCCAGCAGCTCCGGGACACTCGTGGCTTATGGCTACACCTTC
many	TRBV29-1	NA	TRBJ2-7	CSVEAAYEQYF	TGCAGCGTTGAGGCTGCCTACGAGCAGTACTTC
few	TRBV12-3/TRBV12-4	NA	TRBJ2-7	CSSSLAQGRGSYEQYF	TGTTCCAGCAGTTTAGCGCAGGGCCGGGGCTCCTACGAGCAGTACTTC
many	TRBV7-8	NA	TRBJ1-5	CASSAGLINQPQHF	TGTGCCAGCAGCGCGGGGCTAATCAATCAGCCCCAGCATTTT
many	TRBV6-1	NA	TRBJ2-3	CASSPLGGTDTQYF	TGTGCCAGCAGTCCCCTGGGGGGTACAGATACGCAGTATTTT
NA	TRBV5-1	NA	TRBJ2-1	CASSLEQGSNEQFF	TGCGCCAGCAGCTTGGAGCAGGGCTCGAATGAGCAGTTCTTC
few	TRBV7-8	NA	TRBJ2-7	CASSLVTIRGSEQYF	TGTGCCAGCAGCTTAGTTACAATCCGAGGAAGCGAGCAGTACTTC
many	TRBV9	NA	TRBJ1-4	CASSPQGTNEKLFF	TGTGCCAGCAGCCCCCAAGGGACTAATGAAAAACTGTTTTTT
few	TRBV28	NA	TRBJ2-7	CASSLTAEQYF	TGTGCCAGCAGTTTAACAGCGGAGCAGTACTTC
medium-sized	TRBV2	TRBD1	TRBJ1-2	CASSAGTGDGYTF	TGTGCCAGCAGTGCCGGGACAGGGGATGGCTACACCTTC
many	TRBV30	NA	TRBJ1-2	CAWGGNGYTF	TGTGCCTGGGGGGGTAACGGCTACACCTTC
many	TRBV7-2	NA	TRBJ2-3	CASSLGRQDPTSTDTQYF	TGTGCCAGCAGCTTAGGGAGACAGGACCCAACTAGCACAGATACGCAGTATTTT
few	TRBV4-2	NA	TRBJ2-3	CASSQGAGDTDTQYF	TGTGCCAGCAGCCAAGGTGCGGGCGACACAGATACGCAGTATTTT
NA	TRBV7-9	TRBD2	TRBJ2-3	CASSVSGSGIRDTQYF	TGTGCCAGCAGCGTTAGCGGGAGTGGTATTCGAGATACGCAGTATTTT
few	TRBV25-1	NA	TRBJ1-1	CASPGAGETEAFF	TGTGCCAGCCCCGGTGCGGGGGAAACTGAAGCTTTCTTT
many	TRBV24-1	NA	TRBJ1-4	CANLFQEKLFF	TGTGCCAACTTGTTTCAGGAAAAACTGTTTTTT